This entry features one T cell receptor beta chain sequence. The record originates from a study of blood T cell repertoires in COVID-19. CDR1 SGHTA and CDR2 FQGNSA come from the germline V gene. Losses at the gene ends were 3 bases for V and 2 bases for J; bases not matched to a gene: 5. The CDR3 is 15 amino acids. The data were produced by immunoSEQ multiplex PCR, yet TCRdb's version contains in-frame clones alone and is incomplete. Among about 200,000 clones, 80% to 90% were seen once, and the ten largest hold about 4.1%. This chain uses TRBV7-2 with TRBJ2-5; 8 positions match TRBD2. The receptor's source is a man aged 50 to 60 with acute or convalescent COVID-19. The sample was peripheral blood. CDR3 residues: CASSFNSGAQETQYF. In DNA form, the CDR3 reads TGTGCCAGCAGCTTCAATAGCGGGGCACAAGAGACCCAGTACTTC.